This TCR beta chain was captured in a study of blood T cell repertoires in COVID-19. Study summary: From T cells, B-cell-depleted T cells, or PBMCs came the material, which was cDNA or gDNA.

Libraries were prepared by immunoSEQ multiplex PCR; TCRdb keeps only in-frame clonotypes and omits some of them. The table shows about 380,000 clones, with around 85% occurring only once. The CDR3 is 16 residues long. Germline values: CDR1 KGHSH, CDR2 LQKENI. V was trimmed by 3 bases and J by 0 bases, leaving 14 bases between them. This clone was detected only once. This chain links TRBV18 with TRBJ1-1, with D possibly matching TRBD1 (5 bases). Sequenced sample: peripheral blood. This clonotype was sampled from a woman aged 18-35 years with acute or convalescent COVID-19. The CDR3 sequence is CASSPYGDRLNTEAFF. The CDR3 bases are TGTGCCAGCTCACCTTACGGAGACAGATTGAACACTGAAGCTTTCTTT.